This T cell receptor beta chain was identified in a study of cytomegalovirus exposure and HLA in healthy donors. PCR involved 60 Vbeta and 13 Jbeta primers. Clones were read by immunoSEQ multiplex PCR, and TCRdb kept only the in-frame ones, dropping some. The sample shows roughly 100,000 clones, 76% of them seen only once. V was clipped by 5 bases and J by 9 bases; unmatched bases: 5. The CDR3 consists of 13 residues. Germline loops: CDR1 SGHTA, CDR2 FQGTGA. The TCR was taken from a man younger than 45 in good health and CMV-seropositive. The sample taken for sequencing was PBMCs. The rearrangement uses TRBV7-3 and TRBJ2-3; 10 bases line up with TRBD2. This CDR3 is CASSNGLAETQYF. In DNA form, the CDR3 reads TGTGCCAGCAGCAACGGACTAGCGGAGACGCAGTATTTT.